Described below is a single T cell receptor beta chain sequence and its context. The antigen remains unidentified. Repertoires were generated with immunoSEQ multiplex PCR, while TCRdb's copy carries only in-frame clones and drops some. The sample comprises 40,000 to 50,000 clones, approximately 70% of which are singletons, and more than 30% rests with the top ten. The sample comes from a study of vaccination effects on CD4 cells after COVID-19. Study at large: Sample collection from two convalescent patients occurred 16 days and one week before vaccination.

Study observations and caveats: Vaccine-induced new clones formed most post-vaccine spike-reactive clones in convalescents.

Before sequencing, viral peptide pools were used by the ViraFEST assay to expand antigen-specific CD4+ T cells. Researchers isolated CD4+ T cells once approximately ten days of culture had elapsed. The person had PCR-confirmed SARS-CoV-2 infection between March and December 2020. PBMC cultures contained 2 million or so cells per well, 10 IU/ml IL-2 and about 9.7 ug/ml peptides. CDR3 size: 16 residues. The V gene lost 1 base and the J gene lost 0 bases, with 11 bases spanning the gap. Germline assignment: CDR1 SNHLY and CDR2 FYNNEI. The gene calls are TRBV2 and TRBJ2-3; D unclear. The specimen was CD4+ T cells from PBMCs cultured with a peptide pool, collected before COVID-19 vaccination. The TCR sequence derives from a human donor who had a prior SARS-CoV-2 infection. As DNA, the CDR3 is TGTGCCAGCAGTGAAGTTCGGCGGTCCAGCACAGATACGCAGTATTTT. Its translation is CASSEVRRSSTDTQYF.